Sequencing of this T cell receptor beta chain was carried out in a study of shared clonotypes between healthy human individuals. Study-level points and caveats: Relative to memory subsets, naive subsets generally showed larger estimated richness. Between a handful of donors, naive CD4 clonotypes were shared at a level of about 5%.

This CDR3 has 17 amino acids. Germline V CDR1 and CDR2: SGHNT, YENEEA. V was clipped by 7 bases and J by 3 bases; unmatched bases: 11. The data were produced by immunoSEQ multiplex PCR, yet TCRdb's version contains in-frame clones alone and is incomplete. The repertoire includes 2 million to 2.5 million clones, 90% to 97% of them detected once, and approximately 0.13% sits in the top ten. This clone has only one observation. Its target is not known. Caucasian adults residing in Nashville, Tennessee made up all the donors. This chain links TRBV11-3 with TRBJ2-2, with 10 nucleotides matching TRBD1. The sample consisted of naive CD4+ T cells sorted from blood. Regarding subset: CD45RA+ positively selected. This TCR was recovered from a man between 18 and 29 years old in good health. In DNA, the CDR3 is TGTGCCAGCAAGAAGGAGGGACAGGGGTTGGACACCGGGGAGCTGTTTTTT. Protein sequence: CASKKEGQGLDTGELFF.